These 5 T cell receptor beta chains originate from one sample sequenced in a study of blood T cells in healthy people across ages. The second PCR ran about 7 to 12 cycles with a sample-barcoded 5' primer and J-beta primers. TCRdb re-called the 5' RACE reads through MiXCR, storing one row per CDR3 protein. Of more than 1,400,000 distinct CDR3 sequences listed, approximately 38% are singletons. The sample consisted of blood. The receptor source for this set is a woman aged 18-35 years in good health.

This clonotype has just a few counts. V is TRBV6-5 and J is TRBJ1-2, with D maybe TRBD1 (5 bases). Trimming removed 7 bases at V and 0 bases at J, with 15 bases between. Looked up from germline, CDR1 is MNHEY and CDR2 is SVGAGI. The CDR3 covers 15 residues. In DNA, the CDR3 is TGTGCCAGCAATAAACTCGGGACGGCTAACTATGGCTACACCTTC. Translated: CASNKLGTANYGYTF.

The V gene is TRBV12-3 or TRBV12-4, the J gene TRBJ1-4; possible D gene TRBD1, 5 bases. V gave up 3 bases and J gave up 6 bases, with 11 bases separating them. The CDR3 extends over 14 amino acids. The CDR3 coding sequence is TGTGCCAGCAGTTTGGGGAAGGGGTATGAAAAACTGTTTTTT. Residues: CASSLGKGYEKLFF.

This clonotype was observed a handful of times. The chain employs TRBV12-3 or TRBV12-4 and TRBJ2-5; 8 bases are shared with TRBD1. J gave up 5 bases and V 3 bases, and 5 bases lay outside the gene matches. This CDR3 is 14 amino acids long. This CDR3 reads CASSFDRGAETQYF. The CDR3 region has the DNA TGTGCCAGCAGTTTTGACAGGGGCGCGGAGACCCAGTACTTC.

This clonotype was counted a few times. The chain carries TRBV6-5 and TRBJ2-7; D uncertain. The CDR3 loop spans 18 amino acids. CDR1 MNHEY and CDR2 SVGAGI come from the germline V gene. Trimming shortened V by 2 bases and J by 4 bases, and 24 bases separated the two germline ends. The CDR3 region is CASSYRDLTFFAPYEQYF. For the CDR3, the DNA is TGTGCCAGCAGTTACCGCGACCTGACATTCTTCGCCCCTTACGAGCAGTACTTC.

This clonotype turned up a few times. The CDR3 is CASSHRDTSTDTQYF. In DNA form, the CDR3 reads TGTGCCAGCAGCCACCGGGACACAAGCACAGATACGCAGTATTTT. The rearrangement links TRBV14 to TRBJ2-3; TRBD1 might be the D (6 bases). The germline V and J ends were trimmed by 3 bases and 0 bases, with 10 bases remaining between them. CDR3 length: 15 residues. Per the germline V gene, CDR1 is SGHDN and CDR2 is FVKESK.